These 26 T cell receptor beta chains originate from one sample sequenced in a study of blood T cell repertoires in COVID-19. Profiled with immunoSEQ multiplex PCR; TCRdb holds only in-frame clones, not every one. The sample contains approximately 70,000 clones, roughly 89% of which appear only once. Material: peripheral blood. The source is a woman between 50 and 59 years old with acute or convalescent COVID-19.

The chain links TRBV18 to TRBJ2-2; 7 bases are a match to TRBD2. V trimming: 3 bases; J trimming: 7 bases; junction bases outside the gene matches: 8. CDR1 and CDR2 from the germline V gene are KGHSH and LQKENI. The CDR3 length is 15 residues. CDR3: CASSPSSGRGGELFF. The CDR3 bases are TGTGCCAGCTCACCGTCTAGCGGTAGAGGCGGGGAGCTGTTTTTT.

This clone was seen only a few times. The chain combines TRBV7-9 with TRBJ1-1; possibly TRBD1 for D (5 bases). Trimming took 5 bases from V and 5 from J, leaving 12 bases between them. The CDR3 is made up of 13 amino acids. Germline V gene data show CDR1 as SEHNR and CDR2 as FQNEAQ (reference sequence). CDR3 in amino acids: CASSPGLMTEAFF. The CDR3, as DNA: TGTGCCAGCAGCCCAGGGCTGATGACTGAAGCTTTCTTT.

V and J are TRBV30 and TRBJ1-5; 10 bases are shared with TRBD1. The V gene's germline CDR1 is GTSNPN and CDR2 SVGIG (reference sequence). With V trimmed by 1 base and J by 9 bases, 6 bases remained unmatched. The CDR3 has 14 residues. The CDR3: CAWSEDRGLMPQHF. DNA for the CDR3: TGTGCCTGGAGTGAGGACAGGGGGTTAATGCCCCAGCATTTT.

The chain uses TRBV18 and TRBJ1-2, with 9 bases aligning to TRBD1. This CDR3 has 13 residues. J lost 5 bases, V lost 4 bases, and 2 bases had no gene match. Germline V gene data show CDR1 as KGHSH and CDR2 as LQKENI. In DNA form, the CDR3 reads TGTGCCAGCTCACTGGACAGGGGATATGGCTACACCTTC. Protein: CASSLDRGYGYTF. The variable domain in full, completed from reference TRBV18 and TRBJ1-2, reads NAGVMQNPRHLVRRRGQEARLRCSPMKGHSHVYWYRQLPEEGLKFMVYLQKENIIDESGMPKERFSAEFPKEGPSILRIQQVVRGDSAAYFCASSLDRGYGYTFGSGTRLTVV.

The chain has TRBV6-5 and TRBJ2-7; tentatively, D is TRBD1 (6 bases). CDR1 and CDR2 from the germline V gene are MNHEY and SVGAGI. The CDR3 is made up of 14 amino acids. V lost 2 bases and J 2 bases, leaving 10 bases between the germline ends. CDR3 sequence: CASSYGRGTYEQYF. Here the CDR3 DNA reads TGTGCCAGCAGTTACGGCAGGGGAACCTACGAGCAGTACTTC.

The V gene is TRBV19, the J gene TRBJ2-7, with 8 positions matching TRBD2. V was pared by 5 bases and J by 0 bases, with 15 bases of the junction left unmatched. Germline loops: CDR1 LNHDA, CDR2 SQIVND (reference sequence). CDR3 length equals 18 residues. CDR3 sequence reads: CASSSRGGRGSSSYEQYF. CDR3 sequence (DNA): TGTGCCAGTAGTTCACGGGGGGGTCGGGGCTCCAGCTCCTACGAGCAGTACTTC.

The J gene is TRBJ2-3, the V gene TRBV28, with D possibly TRBD2 on 6 matching bases. V lost 5 bases to trimming and J lost 4 bases, with 16 bases between them. The length of the CDR3 is 15 residues. Germline V gives CDR1 MDHEN, CDR2 SYDVKM. In DNA form, the CDR3 reads TGTGCCAGCAGTACCTTAGCGGCCATTTCAGATACGCAGTATTTT. This codes for CASSTLAAISDTQYF.

This chain uses TRBV6-6 with TRBJ1-2; TRBD1 agrees at 7 bases. Trimming cost V 11 bases and J 8 bases; bases outside gene matches: 8. CDR1 is MNHNY and CDR2 is SVGAGI in the germline V gene (reference sequence). The CDR3 is 11 amino acids. CDR3 nucleotide sequence: TGTGCCGGAGGGACAGCGCTAGGCTACACCTTC. Its protein product is CAGGTALGYTF.

The genes are TRBV18 and TRBJ1-3, with D uncertain. Trimming shortened V by 6 bases and J by 0 bases, and 9 bases separated the two germline ends. Germline V gene data show CDR1 as KGHSH and CDR2 as LQKENI. The CDR3 runs 14 residues. The CDR3 DNA reads as TGTGCCAGCTCTACTTTAGTCTCTGGAAACACCATATATTTT. This sequence encodes CASSTLVSGNTIYF.

CDR3 amino acids: CASSTSPDRDYGYTF. CDR3 in DNA: TGTGCCAGTAGTACCTCCCCGGACAGGGACTATGGCTACACCTTC. This sequence joins TRBV19 and TRBJ1-2; 8 bases agree with TRBD1. The trim removed 4 bases at V and 3 bases at J, leaving 7 bases unmatched. The CDR3 extends over 15 amino acids. Germline lookup yields CDR1 LNHDA and CDR2 SQIVND (reference sequence).

The V call is TRBV5-1, the J call TRBJ1-4; 7 nucleotides match TRBD1. Germline lookup yields CDR1 SGHRS and CDR2 YFSETQ. V lost 2 bases, J lost 0 bases, and 1 base stayed unmatched. This CDR3 spans 15 amino acids. The CDR3 sequence is CASSLQGTTNEKLFF. As DNA, the CDR3 is TGCGCCAGCAGCTTACAGGGGACAACTAATGAAAAACTGTTTTTT.

The rearrangement links TRBV6-5 to TRBJ2-7; D may be TRBD1 (6 bases). V lost 1 base to trimming and J lost 2 bases, with 9 bases between them. CDR3 length: 14 amino acids. Germline V gene lookup returns CDR1 MNHEY and CDR2 SVGAGI. Written as DNA, the CDR3 is TGTGCCAGCAGTTACTTAGGACAGCCCTACGAGCAGTACTTC. Translation gives CASSYLGQPYEQYF.

The CDR3 coding sequence is TGTGCCAGCCGGGGGGGTCAAGATGGCTACACCTTC. It encodes CASRGGQDGYTF. This chain links TRBV19 with TRBJ1-2; D might be TRBD1 (5 bases). V was cut by 9 bases and J by 6 bases, with 14 bases left in between. The CDR3 has 12 amino acids. Germline CDR1 reads LNHDA; CDR2 reads SQIVND (reference sequence).

The chain links TRBV29-1 to TRBJ1-2; 9 positions agree with TRBD1. The CDR3 spans 12 residues. Germline loops: CDR1 SQVTM, CDR2 ANQGSEA. J gave up 4 bases and V 6 bases, and 3 bases lay outside the gene matches. This CDR3 reads CSVGQGFYGYTF. The CDR3 region has the DNA TGCAGCGTGGGACAGGGATTCTATGGCTACACCTTC.

In this sample, this clone turned up a few times. This chain uses TRBV5-6 with TRBJ2-1, with TRBD1 matching 10 bases. With V trimmed by 2 bases and J by 4 bases, 6 bases remained unmatched. Germline V CDR1 and CDR2: SGHDT, YYEEEE. CDR3 size: 16 residues. As DNA, the CDR3 is TGTGCCAGCAGCTTTACCGGGACAGGGGCTTACAATGAGCAGTTCTTC. Protein product: CASSFTGTGAYNEQFF.

V is TRBV5-4 and J is TRBJ2-5; 7 positions match TRBD1. Germline assignment: CDR1 SGHNT and CDR2 YYREEE (reference sequence). The trim removed 4 bases at V and 3 bases at J, leaving 3 bases unmatched. The CDR3 consists of 13 residues. CDR3 region: CASSPQGEETQYF. CDR3 nucleotide sequence: TGTGCCAGCAGCCCCCAGGGGGAAGAGACCCAGTACTTC.

V usage is TRBV29-1 and J usage is TRBJ1-1, with TRBD1 matching over 11 bases. V trimming: 5 bases; J trimming: 1 base; junction bases outside the gene matches: 6. The CDR3 extends over 15 amino acids. In germline, CDR1 is SQVTM, CDR2 ANQGSEA. CDR3 in DNA: TGCAGCGTTCGGGACAGGGGGTTGGAGAACACTGAAGCTTTCTTT. It translates to CSVRDRGLENTEAFF.

The chain joins TRBV5-6 to TRBJ2-1; TRBD1 might be the D (6 bases). The V end was cut by 4 bases, the J end by 3 bases, with 14 bases between. The CDR3 has 15 residues. Germline V CDR1 and CDR2: SGHDT, YYEEEE. The DNA for the CDR3 is TGTGCCAGCAGCCCCCGGGACACATTCTACAATGAGCAGTTCTTC. Encoded protein: CASSPRDTFYNEQFF.

The rearrangement joins TRBV29-1 to TRBJ2-3, with TRBD2 identical over 11 bases. This CDR3 is built from 17 residues. V shed 0 bases and J 0 bases; nucleotides not matched to a gene: 5. Germline values: CDR1 SQVTM, CDR2 ANQGSEA. The CDR3 loop reads CSVEELAGERSTDTQYF. DNA of the CDR3: TGCAGCGTTGAAGAACTAGCGGGAGAACGTAGCACAGATACGCAGTATTTT.

The rearrangement joins TRBV5-6 to TRBJ1-4; tentative D call: TRBD1 (6 bases). Trimming cost V 6 bases and J 0 bases, with 18 bases left between them. The CDR3 totals 17 residues. CDR1 is SGHDT, CDR2 YYEEEE, per germline. The CDR3 coding sequence is TGTGCCAGCACTCGGGCAGGGGAACTTGCAACTAATGAAAAACTGTTTTTT. This encodes CASTRAGELATNEKLFF.

The V call is TRBV30, the J call TRBJ2-2; possible D gene TRBD2, 6 bases. This CDR3 is 14 amino acids long. Germline CDR1 reads GTSNPN; CDR2 reads SVGIG (reference sequence). The ends were cut back, 5 bases at V and 1 base at J, with 11 bases in the middle. For the CDR3, the DNA is TGTGCCTGGGACGGGGGAAAGAACACCGGGGAGCTGTTTTTT. Its protein is CAWDGGKNTGELFF.

The count of this clone is one. The V and J genes are TRBV5-6 and TRBJ1-5; the match to TRBD1 covers 9 bases. The V gene's germline CDR1 is SGHDT and CDR2 YYEEEE. V shed 4 bases and J 3 bases; nucleotides not matched to a gene: 5. This CDR3 contains 15 residues. Here the CDR3 DNA reads TGTGCCAGCAGCATCCGGGACAGGGACAATCAGCCCCAGCATTTT. This encodes CASSIRDRDNQPQHF.

This rearrangement joins TRBV18 to TRBJ1-6, with a tentative D call TRBD1 (5 bases). Germline CDR1 reads KGHSH; CDR2 reads LQKENI. This CDR3 is built from 14 residues. Trimming left V 3 bases short and J 10 bases short, with 13 bases between. CDR3 residues: CASSPDGEGSPLHF. CDR3 nucleotides: TGTGCCAGCTCACCCGATGGGGAGGGGTCACCCCTCCACTTT.

This clone was picked up a small number of times. This rearrangement joins TRBV5-1 to TRBJ1-2, with D uncertain. CDR1 and CDR2 from the germline V gene are SGHRS and YFSETQ. V lost 4 bases and J 4 bases, leaving 17 bases between the germline ends. The CDR3 spans 15 residues. CDR3 loop: CASSPDGGAAYGYTF. The CDR3 bases are TGCGCCAGCAGCCCCGATGGAGGAGCCGCCTATGGCTACACCTTC.

CDR3 coding DNA: TGTGCCAGCAGCTCCACTAAAGTGGGAGGCTCTGGAAACACCATATATTTT. Translation: CASSSTKVGGSGNTIYF. The chain recombines TRBV7-9 with TRBJ1-3; no reliable D call. The CDR3 length is 17 residues. Germline assignment: CDR1 SEHNR and CDR2 FQNEAQ (reference sequence). V was clipped by 4 bases and J by 0 bases, with 16 bases between them.

The chain carries TRBV2 and TRBJ2-7; the D gene is possibly TRBD1 (6 bases). The germline V and J ends were trimmed by 6 bases and 2 bases, with 20 bases remaining between them. CDR3 size: 16 residues. Looked up from germline, CDR1 is SNHLY and CDR2 is FYNNEI. This CDR3 reads CASRDRQEVGTYEQYF. The CDR3 nucleotides are TGTGCCAGCAGAGACAGACAGGAGGTGGGGACCTACGAGCAGTACTTC.